Listed here are 10 T cell receptor beta chains from one sample, sequenced in a study of neoadjuvant anti-PD-1 for oral cavity cancer. As for time point: after neoadjuvant nivolumab, at surgical resection. Profiling relied on immunoSEQ multiplex PCR, and the TCRdb table lists in-frame clones only, not all of them. The repertoire holds 14,000 or so clones, with around 76% as singletons. This material consisted of PBMCs, taken after nivolumab (anti-PD-1) treatment. These receptors originate from a person aged 40-85 years with oral cavity squamous cell carcinoma.

The rearrangement uses TRBV10-3 and TRBJ1-2, with 7 nucleotides matching TRBD1. This CDR3 is built from 13 residues. Losses at the gene ends were 7 bases for V and 5 bases for J; bases not matched to a gene: 7. Looked up from germline, CDR1 is ENHRY and CDR2 is SYGVKD. CDR3: CAITSGTEYGYTF. Here the CDR3 DNA reads TGTGCCATCACCTCCGGGACAGAATATGGCTACACCTTC.

The V gene is TRBV5-1, the J gene TRBJ1-5, with D possibly TRBD1 on 5 matching bases. Trimming took off 0 bases at V and 5 bases at J, with 6 bases between the two ends. This CDR3 is 13 amino acids long. From germline, CDR1 is SGHRS and CDR2 YFSETQ. CDR3 coding DNA: TGCGCCAGCAGCTTGGGGGGGGATCAGCCCCAGCATTTT. Residues: CASSLGGDQPQHF. The full variable domain, its missing parts supplied by reference TRBV5-1 and TRBJ1-5, is KAGVTQTPRYLIKTRGQQVTLSCSPISGHRSVSWYQQTPGQGLQFLFEYFSETQRNKGNFPGRFSGRQFSNSRSEMNVSTLELGDSALYLCASSLGGDQPQHFGDGTRLSIL.

The V and J genes are TRBV27 and TRBJ2-2; TRBD2 might be the D (6 bases). In germline, CDR1 is MNHEY, CDR2 SMNVEV (reference sequence). V was cut by 0 bases and J by 5 bases, with 13 bases left in between. The CDR3 totals 16 residues. The CDR3 reads CASSLSTGRKTGELFF. CDR3 coding DNA: TGTGCCAGCAGTTTATCTACCGGGAGAAAAACCGGGGAGCTGTTTTTT.

This chain joins TRBV2 and TRBJ1-1; D gene ambiguous. Germline V lookup: CDR1 SNHLY, CDR2 FYNNEI. The CDR3 has 14 amino acids. The V and J ends lost 7 bases and 1 base respectively, with 13 bases between them. The CDR3 is CASNYRRENTEAFF. CDR3 DNA sequence: TGTGCCAGCAACTACAGACGGGAGAACACTGAAGCTTTCTTT.

The CDR3 reads CASSPRTGAEHEQYF. CDR3 DNA: TGTGCCAGCAGCCCACGGACAGGGGCCGAACACGAGCAGTACTTC. The chain employs TRBV7-9 and TRBJ2-7; 9 nucleotides match TRBD1. The CDR3 runs to 15 residues. Germline assignment: CDR1 SEHNR and CDR2 FQNEAQ (reference sequence). V lost 5 bases, J lost 5 bases, and 10 bases stayed unmatched.

V gene TRBV7-6 combines with J gene TRBJ2-5; no clear D. This CDR3 spans 12 amino acids. The germline CDR1 and CDR2 sequences are SGHVS and FNYEAQ. The germline V and J ends were trimmed by 5 bases and 5 bases, with 9 bases remaining between them. CDR3 in amino acids: CASSAPVETQYF. CDR3 DNA: TGTGCCAGCAGCGCCCCTGTGGAGACCCAGTACTTC.

The rearrangement uses TRBV27 and TRBJ2-1; TRBD2 matches 8 bases. Germline V gives CDR1 MNHEY, CDR2 SMNVEV (reference sequence). This CDR3 comprises 16 residues. The V gene end was trimmed by 0 bases and the J gene end by 6 bases; junction bases not matched to a gene: 7. The CDR3 nucleotides read TGTGCCAGCAGTTTATCCGGAGTAGCGGGACTCAATGAGCAGTTCTTC. Protein product: CASSLSGVAGLNEQFF.

This clone appeared a few times. The chain combines TRBV11-2 with TRBJ1-3, with 9 bases aligning to TRBD1. This CDR3 is built from 17 residues. CDR1 is SGHAT, CDR2 FQNNGV, per germline. J gave up 1 base and V 5 bases, and 9 bases lay outside the gene matches. The CDR3 spells CASSANYRGRSGNTIYF. The DNA for the CDR3 is TGTGCCAGCAGCGCGAACTACAGGGGGCGGTCTGGAAACACCATATATTTT. Full variable domain (remainder filled in from reference TRBV11-2 and TRBJ1-3): EAGVAQSPRYKIIEKRQSVAFWCNPISGHATLYWYQQILGQGPKLLIQFQNNGVVDDSQLPKDRFSAERLKGVDSTLKIQPAKLEDSAVYLCASSANYRGRSGNTIYFGEGSWLTVV.

This chain uses TRBV11-3 with TRBJ2-2; maybe TRBD1 (5 bases). This CDR3 comprises 13 residues. CDR1 is SGHNT and CDR2 is YENEEA in the germline V gene. Between the trimmed V and J ends, which lost 4 bases and 6 bases, there was a span of 9 bases. CDR3 residues: CASSSRDPGELFF. DNA for the CDR3: TGTGCCAGCAGCTCCAGGGATCCCGGGGAGCTGTTTTTT.

The chain recombines TRBV5-1 with TRBJ1-1; possibly TRBD1 for D (6 bases). Germline V gene data show CDR1 as SGHRS and CDR2 as YFSETQ. This CDR3 contains 16 residues. V was shortened by 0 bases and J by 5 bases, with 17 bases between the two germline ends. CDR3 sequence: CASSLGATGPWTEAFF. CDR3 in DNA: TGCGCCAGCAGCTTGGGGGCTACAGGGCCTTGGACTGAAGCTTTCTTT.